This entry lists 16 T cell receptor beta chains sequenced from one sample in a study of identical twins. TCRdb independently ran MiXCR on the 5' RACE reads; one entry per CDR3 protein. The data hold 15,000 to 20,000 distinct CDR3 sequences, with roughly 63% observed a single time. The specimen was memory (CD45RO+) T cells sorted from blood. These receptors came from a woman aged 18 to 35 in good health. This table probably holds off-target reads from a library built for another chain.

This rearrangement joins TRBV7-9 to TRBJ1-1; D remains unclear. The V gene's germline CDR1 is SEHNR and CDR2 FQNEAQ (reference sequence). The CDR3 is made up of 15 amino acids. V was shortened by 4 bases and J by 1 base, with 13 bases between the two germline ends. The CDR3 sequence is CASSWEGVTNTEAFF. In nucleotides, the CDR3 is TGTGCCAGCAGCTGGGAGGGCGTAACGAACACTGAAGCTTTCTTT.

The chain joins TRBV11-3 to TRBJ2-2; 7 bases are a match to TRBD2. Per germline, CDR1 SGHNT and CDR2 YENEEA. Trimming at V came to 3 bases and at J to 1 base, leaving 2 bases not matched to a gene. The CDR3 contains 15 residues. The CDR3 reads CASSLASGNTGELFF. The CDR3 DNA follows: TGTGCCAGCAGCTTGGCTAGCGGGAACACCGGGGAGCTGTTTTTT.

J is TRBJ2-5 and V is TRBV3-1, with D maybe TRBD2 (7 bases). V was clipped by 4 bases and J by 2 bases, with 14 bases between them. CDR3 length equals 15 residues. Looked up from germline, CDR1 is LGHDT and CDR2 is YNNKEL (reference sequence). The CDR3, as DNA: TGTGCCAGCAGCCTGATGGGGGGGCCGCAAGAGACCCAGTACTTC. Protein sequence: CASSLMGGPQETQYF.

The V call is TRBV4-3, the J call TRBJ2-1, with D perhaps matching TRBD2 (6 bases). The V end was cut by 3 bases, the J end by 5 bases, with 11 bases between. The CDR3 totals 14 residues. Germline CDR1 is LGHNA and CDR2 is YSLEER. The CDR3 spells CASSQLGLNNEQFF. The CDR3 region has the DNA TGCGCCAGCAGCCAGCTGGGACTCAACAATGAGCAGTTCTTC.

For the CDR3, the DNA is TGCAGCGTAGGGACACCGAGCACTGAAGCTTTCTTT. The encoded protein is CSVGTPSTEAFF. The rearrangement links TRBV29-1 to TRBJ1-1; tentative D call: TRBD1 (6 bases). This CDR3 is 12 amino acids long. Germline CDR1 and CDR2: SQVTM and ANQGSEA. Trimming pared 6 bases from V and 4 bases from J, leaving 12 bases between.

This chain links TRBV20-1 with TRBJ2-7; TRBD2 is a possible D gene (6 bases). This CDR3 contains 13 residues. Deletions cut 3 bases from V and 0 bases from J, with 9 bases between. Germline values: CDR1 DFQATT, CDR2 SNEGSKA (reference sequence). The CDR3 coding sequence is TGCAGTGCTAGGGAGCGGGTCTCCTACGAGCAGTACTTC. This gives the protein CSARERVSYEQYF.

V and J are TRBV6-1 and TRBJ2-1, with TRBD1 matching over 8 bases. Looked up from germline, CDR1 is MNHNS and CDR2 is SASEGT. The CDR3 sequence is 15 residues long. The V segment lost 6 bases and the J segment 6 bases; nucleotides outside the gene matches: 10. CDR3 loop: CASRRPGRGRNEQFF. DNA of the CDR3: TGTGCCAGCAGACGTCCGGGCAGGGGGCGCAATGAGCAGTTCTTC.

The gene calls are TRBV10-3 and TRBJ2-3; 14 bases fit TRBD2. There are 14 residues in the CDR3. Germline V gives CDR1 ENHRY, CDR2 SYGVKD. V lost 10 bases, J lost 3 bases, and 3 bases stayed unmatched. CDR3 bases: TGTGCCACCGGGACTAGCGGGAGTACAGATACGCAGTATTTT. Translated, it gives CATGTSGSTDTQYF.

The chain uses TRBV11-3 and TRBJ2-1; 10 positions match TRBD2. CDR1 is SGHNT and CDR2 is YENEEA in the germline V gene. This CDR3 has 16 residues. With 6 bases clipped from V and 7 bases from J, the junction kept 12 bases outside the gene matches. The CDR3 sequence is CASRRFSGRAGNEQFF. As DNA, the CDR3 is TGTGCCAGCAGACGCTTCAGCGGGAGGGCTGGGAATGAGCAGTTCTTC.

The genes are TRBV5-6 and TRBJ2-7; 7 bases agree with TRBD2. Germline CDR1 SGHDT, CDR2 YYEEEE. The CDR3 has 13 residues. Trimming removed 0 bases from V and 5 bases from J; junction bases left unmatched: 2. CDR3 region: CASSLVAGDEQYF. Written as DNA, the CDR3 is TGTGCCAGCAGCTTGGTAGCGGGTGACGAGCAGTACTTC.

This clonotype was found a few times. The chain combines TRBV5-4 with TRBJ2-6, with 9 nucleotides matching TRBD1. The V and J ends lost 4 bases and 2 bases, in that order; junction bases with no gene match: 13. The CDR3 has 19 residues. Per the germline V gene, CDR1 is SGHNT and CDR2 is YYREEE (reference sequence). Here the CDR3 reads CASSLATGTGKAGANVLTF. The CDR3 coding sequence is TGTGCCAGCAGCCTGGCAACCGGGACAGGGAAAGCTGGGGCCAACGTCCTGACTTTC. The full variable domain, its missing parts supplied by reference TRBV5-4 and TRBJ2-6, is ETGVTQSPTHLIKTRGQQVTLRCSSQSGHNTVSWYQQALGQGPQFIFQYYREEENGRGNFPPRFSGLQFPNYSSELNVNALELDDSALYLCASSLATGTGKAGANVLTFGAGSRLTVL.

The genes are TRBV19 and TRBJ2-3, with 7 bases fitting TRBD2. The V gene's germline CDR1 is LNHDA and CDR2 SQIVND (reference sequence). The CDR3 sequence is 14 residues long. V trimming: 7 bases; J trimming: 4 bases; junction bases outside the gene matches: 8. The chain's CDR3 is CASTEGRAADTQYF. As DNA, the CDR3 is TGTGCCAGTACGGAGGGGAGGGCCGCAGATACGCAGTATTTT.

This clonotype was recorded a few times. The limits of the CDR3 on the DNA are not certain, so only TCRdb's listed CDR3 is given. This sequence joins TRBV23-1 and TRBJ2-2. TRBV23-1 is identified as an open reading frame with a role that is uncertain. The CDR3 comprises 13 residues, both ends counted. CDR3 residues: CASSHGPPGSCFF.

This chain links TRBV10-3 with TRBJ2-5; 7 positions match TRBD1. Trimming cost V 2 bases and J 1 base; bases outside gene matches: 7. The CDR3 length is 16 residues. Germline V gives CDR1 ENHRY, CDR2 SYGVKD. CDR3 amino acids: CAISEAARTGQETQYF. Here the CDR3 DNA reads TGTGCCATCAGTGAGGCCGCGAGGACAGGCCAAGAGACCCAGTACTTC.

The genes are TRBV7-2 and TRBJ2-7; 7 bases map to TRBD1. CDR3 size: 14 residues. V shed 3 bases and J 3 bases; nucleotides not matched to a gene: 5. Germline assignment: CDR1 SGHTA and CDR2 FQGNSA. CDR3 bases: TGTGCCAGCAGCTTCAACCGGGACAGCTACGAGCAGTACTTC. Residues: CASSFNRDSYEQYF.

This clonotype was seen a handful of times. This chain links TRBV2 with TRBJ2-1; D is ambiguous. From germline, CDR1 is SNHLY and CDR2 FYNNEI. Trimming cost V 4 bases and J 9 bases, with 13 bases left between them. The CDR3 contains 13 residues. CDR3 in amino acids: CASSVAVTVEQFF. The CDR3 region has the DNA TGTGCCAGCAGTGTGGCGGTCACTGTTGAGCAGTTCTTC.